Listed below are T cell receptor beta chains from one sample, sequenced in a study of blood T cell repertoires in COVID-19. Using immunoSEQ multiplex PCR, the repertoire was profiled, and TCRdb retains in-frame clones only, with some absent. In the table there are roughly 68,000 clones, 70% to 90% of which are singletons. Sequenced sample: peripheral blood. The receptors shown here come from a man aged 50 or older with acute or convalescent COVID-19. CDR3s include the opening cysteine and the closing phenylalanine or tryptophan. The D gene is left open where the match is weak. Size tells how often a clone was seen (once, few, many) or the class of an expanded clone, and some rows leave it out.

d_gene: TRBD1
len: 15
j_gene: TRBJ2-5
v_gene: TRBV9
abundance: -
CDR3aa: CASSSFGQAKETQYF
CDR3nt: TGTGCCAGCAGCTCCTTCGGACAGGCAAAAGAGACCCAGTACTTC

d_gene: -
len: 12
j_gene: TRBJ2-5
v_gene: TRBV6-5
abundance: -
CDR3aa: CASSRARETQYF
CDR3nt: TGTGCCAGCAGCAGGGCCCGTGAGACCCAGTACTTC

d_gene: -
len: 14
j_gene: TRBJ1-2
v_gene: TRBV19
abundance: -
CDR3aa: CASSNTDSTYGYTF
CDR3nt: TGTGCCAGTAGCAATACGGACAGTACCTATGGCTACACCTTC

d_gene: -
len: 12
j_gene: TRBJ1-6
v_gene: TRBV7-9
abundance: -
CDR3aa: CASSWEGSPLHF
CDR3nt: TGTGCCAGCAGCTGGGAGGGGTCACCCCTCCACTTT

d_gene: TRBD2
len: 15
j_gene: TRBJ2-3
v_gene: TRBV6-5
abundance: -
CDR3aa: CASATSGGSTDTQYF
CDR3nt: TGTGCCAGCGCGACTAGCGGGGGATCCACAGATACGCAGTATTTT

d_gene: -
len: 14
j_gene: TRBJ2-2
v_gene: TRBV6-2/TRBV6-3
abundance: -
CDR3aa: CASSYGRNTGELFF
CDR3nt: TGTGCCAGCAGTTACGGGAGAAACACCGGGGAGCTGTTTTTT

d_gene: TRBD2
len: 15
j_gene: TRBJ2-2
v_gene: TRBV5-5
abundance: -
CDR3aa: CASSSRDYNTGELFF
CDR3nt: TGTGCCAGCAGCAGTCGGGACTATAACACCGGGGAGCTGTTTTTT

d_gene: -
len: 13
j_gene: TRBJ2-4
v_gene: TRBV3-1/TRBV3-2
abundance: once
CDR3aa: CASSQRGSDIQYF
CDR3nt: TGTGCCAGCAGCCAAAGGGGCAGTGACATTCAGTACTTC

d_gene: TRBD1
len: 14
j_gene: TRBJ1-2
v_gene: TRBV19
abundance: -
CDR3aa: CASSRPDRGPGYTF
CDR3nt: TGTGCCAGTAGTCGTCCGGACAGGGGGCCTGGCTACACCTTC

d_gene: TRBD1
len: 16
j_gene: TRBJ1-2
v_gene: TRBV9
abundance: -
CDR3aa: CASSPRDRRTNYGYTF
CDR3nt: TGTGCCAGCAGCCCCCGGGACAGGCGGACTAACTATGGCTACACCTTC

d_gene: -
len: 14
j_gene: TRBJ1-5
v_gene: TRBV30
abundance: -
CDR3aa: CAWSVRTSNQPQHF
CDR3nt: TGTGCCTGGAGTGTTCGGACTTCCAATCAGCCCCAGCATTTT

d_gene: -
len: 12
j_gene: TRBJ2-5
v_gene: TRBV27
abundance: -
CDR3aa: CASSHPRETQYF
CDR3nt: TGTGCCAGCAGCCACCCGCGGGAGACCCAGTACTTC

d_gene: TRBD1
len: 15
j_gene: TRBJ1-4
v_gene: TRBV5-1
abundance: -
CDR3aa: CASSFRTGVNEKLFF
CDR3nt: TGCGCCAGCAGCTTTAGGACAGGGGTCAATGAAAAACTGTTTTTT

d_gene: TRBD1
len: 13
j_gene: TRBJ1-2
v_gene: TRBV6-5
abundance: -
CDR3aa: CASSGTGNYGYTF
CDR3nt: TGTGCCAGCAGCGGGACAGGGAACTATGGCTACACCTTC

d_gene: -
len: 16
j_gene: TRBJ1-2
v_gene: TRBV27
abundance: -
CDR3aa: CASSFFPFRQLEGYTF
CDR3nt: TGTGCCAGCAGTTTTTTTCCCTTCAGACAGCTAGAGGGCTACACCTTC

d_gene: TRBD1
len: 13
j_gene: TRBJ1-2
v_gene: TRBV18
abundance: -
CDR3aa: CASSPDRGSGYTF
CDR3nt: TGTGCCAGCTCACCGGACAGGGGTAGTGGCTACACCTTC

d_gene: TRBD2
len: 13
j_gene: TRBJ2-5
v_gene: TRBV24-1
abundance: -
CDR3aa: CATSDLAGETQYF
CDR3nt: TGTGCCACCAGTGATTTAGCGGGGGAGACCCAGTACTTC

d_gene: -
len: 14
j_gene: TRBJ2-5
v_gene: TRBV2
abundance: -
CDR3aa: CASSEARQQETQYF
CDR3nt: TGTGCCAGCAGTGAAGCCCGCCAGCAAGAGACCCAGTACTTC

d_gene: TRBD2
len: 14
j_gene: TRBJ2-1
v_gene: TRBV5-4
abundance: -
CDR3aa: CAMSWDYSYNEQFF
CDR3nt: TGTGCCATGTCATGGGACTACTCCTACAATGAGCAGTTCTTC

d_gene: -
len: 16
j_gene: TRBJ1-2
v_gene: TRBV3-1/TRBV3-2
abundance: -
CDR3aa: CASSQARGAEAYGYTF
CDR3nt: TGTGCCAGCAGCCAAGCCCGGGGAGCAGAGGCCTATGGCTACACCTTC

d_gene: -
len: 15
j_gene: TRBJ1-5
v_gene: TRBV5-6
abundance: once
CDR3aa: CASSLGGLSNQPQHF
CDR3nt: TGTGCCAGCAGCTTGGGCGGGCTTAGCAATCAGCCCCAGCATTTT

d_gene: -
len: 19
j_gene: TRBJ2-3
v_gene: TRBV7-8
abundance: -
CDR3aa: CASSLVGDLTSNGSDTQYF
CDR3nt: TGTGCCAGCAGCTTAGTCGGCGACTTAACTAGCAATGGGTCAGATACGCAGTATTTT

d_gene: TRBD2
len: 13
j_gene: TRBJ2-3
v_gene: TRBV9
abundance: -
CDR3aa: CASSGSGADTQYF
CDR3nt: TGTGCCAGCAGCGGGAGCGGGGCAGATACGCAGTATTTT

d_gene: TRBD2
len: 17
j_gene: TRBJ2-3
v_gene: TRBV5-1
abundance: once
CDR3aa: CASSLSGLAGAGDTQYF
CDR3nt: TGCGCCAGCAGCTTGTCGGGACTAGCGGGGGCGGGAGATACGCAGTATTTT

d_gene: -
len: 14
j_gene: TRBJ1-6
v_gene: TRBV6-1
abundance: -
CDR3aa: CASSEGWGGPPLHF
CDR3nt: TGTGCCAGCAGTGAAGGTTGGGGGGGCCCACCCCTCCACTTT

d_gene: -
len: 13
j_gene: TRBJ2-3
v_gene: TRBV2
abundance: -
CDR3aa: CASSVLGTDTQYF
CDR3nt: TGTGCCAGCAGTGTACTGGGCACAGATACGCAGTATTTT

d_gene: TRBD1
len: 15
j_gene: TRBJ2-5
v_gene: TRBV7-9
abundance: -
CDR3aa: CASSSGQMVQETQYF
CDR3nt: TGTGCCAGCAGCTCGGGACAGATGGTGCAGGAGACCCAGTACTTC

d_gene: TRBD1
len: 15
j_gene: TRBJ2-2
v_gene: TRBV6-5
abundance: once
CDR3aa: CATKPGTGYTGELFF
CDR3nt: TGTGCCACAAAGCCCGGGACAGGTTACACCGGGGAGCTGTTTTTT

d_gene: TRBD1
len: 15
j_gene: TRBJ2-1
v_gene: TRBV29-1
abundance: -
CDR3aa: CSVLTGGDSYNEQFF
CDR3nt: TGCAGCGTATTAACAGGGGGCGATAGCTACAATGAGCAGTTCTTC

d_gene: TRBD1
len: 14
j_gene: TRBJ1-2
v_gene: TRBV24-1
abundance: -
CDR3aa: CATSDAGGNYGYTF
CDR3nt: TGTGCCACCAGTGATGCAGGGGGCAACTATGGCTACACCTTC

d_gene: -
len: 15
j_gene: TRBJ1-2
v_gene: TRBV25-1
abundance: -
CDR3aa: CASSDYREANYGYTF
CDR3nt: TGTGCCAGCAGTGATTACCGCGAAGCCAACTATGGCTACACCTTC

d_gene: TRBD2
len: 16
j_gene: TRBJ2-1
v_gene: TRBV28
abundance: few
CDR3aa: CASTHFGAGRENELFF
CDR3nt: TGTGCCAGCACCCATTTCGGGGCAGGGAGGGAGAATGAGCTGTTCTTC